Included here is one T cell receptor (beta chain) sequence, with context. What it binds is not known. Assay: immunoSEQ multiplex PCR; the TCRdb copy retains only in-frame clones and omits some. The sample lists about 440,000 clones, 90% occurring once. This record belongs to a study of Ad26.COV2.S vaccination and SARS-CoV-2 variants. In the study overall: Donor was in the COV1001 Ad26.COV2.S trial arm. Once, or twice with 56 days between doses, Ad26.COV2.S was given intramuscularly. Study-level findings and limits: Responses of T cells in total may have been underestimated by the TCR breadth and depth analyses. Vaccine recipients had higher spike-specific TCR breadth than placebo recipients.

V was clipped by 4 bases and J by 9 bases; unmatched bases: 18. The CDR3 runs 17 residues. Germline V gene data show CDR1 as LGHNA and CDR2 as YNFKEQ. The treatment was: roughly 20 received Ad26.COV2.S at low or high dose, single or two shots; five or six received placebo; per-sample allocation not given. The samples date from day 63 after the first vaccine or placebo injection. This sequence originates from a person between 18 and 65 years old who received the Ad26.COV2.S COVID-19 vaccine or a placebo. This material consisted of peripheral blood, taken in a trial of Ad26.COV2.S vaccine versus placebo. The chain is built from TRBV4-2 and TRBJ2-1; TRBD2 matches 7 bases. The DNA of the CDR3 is TGTGCCAGCAGCCTGGGAATAAGTGGCGGGAGATCTGGTGAGCAGTTCTTC. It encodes CASSLGISGGRSGEQFF.